The subject of this entry is one T cell receptor (beta chain). Its antigen is still unknown. The CDR3 consists of 14 residues. Trimming removed 1 base from V and 8 bases from J, with 14 bases in between. Germline CDR1 MNHEY, CDR2 SMNVEV (reference sequence). The data were produced by immunoSEQ multiplex PCR, yet TCRdb's version contains in-frame clones alone and is incomplete. The table shows 75,000 to 100,000 clones, with approximately 90% occurring only once. This entry comes from a study of T cell responses to AZD1222 COVID-19 vaccine. General study results and limits: Among spike-specific TCRs, nearly half reportedly target unmutated variant regions. Spike-specific TCR breadth and depth rose after two AZD1222 doses. Scientists sampled the repertoires only once the peak T cell response had passed.

The chain uses TRBV27 and TRBJ1-2; D uncertain. The TCR originated in an adult who received the AZD1222 COVID-19 vaccine. Sequencing used peripheral blood, obtained 28 days after the second AZD1222 dose. The CDR3 is CASSLYADSGGYTF. The CDR3 DNA is TGTGCCAGCAGTTTATACGCAGATAGCGGAGGCTACACCTTC.